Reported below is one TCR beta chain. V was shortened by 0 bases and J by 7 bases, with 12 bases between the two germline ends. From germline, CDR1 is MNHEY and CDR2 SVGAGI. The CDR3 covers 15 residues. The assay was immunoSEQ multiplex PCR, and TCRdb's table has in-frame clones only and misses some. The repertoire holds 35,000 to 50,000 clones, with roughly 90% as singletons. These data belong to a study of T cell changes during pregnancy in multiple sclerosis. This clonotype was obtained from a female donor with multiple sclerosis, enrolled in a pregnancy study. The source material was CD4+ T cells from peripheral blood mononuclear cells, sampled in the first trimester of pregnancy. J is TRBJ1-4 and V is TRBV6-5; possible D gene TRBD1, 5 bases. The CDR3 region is CASSYSGGLVEKLFF. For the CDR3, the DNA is TGTGCCAGCAGTTACTCCGGGGGACTTGTTGAAAAACTGTTTTTT.